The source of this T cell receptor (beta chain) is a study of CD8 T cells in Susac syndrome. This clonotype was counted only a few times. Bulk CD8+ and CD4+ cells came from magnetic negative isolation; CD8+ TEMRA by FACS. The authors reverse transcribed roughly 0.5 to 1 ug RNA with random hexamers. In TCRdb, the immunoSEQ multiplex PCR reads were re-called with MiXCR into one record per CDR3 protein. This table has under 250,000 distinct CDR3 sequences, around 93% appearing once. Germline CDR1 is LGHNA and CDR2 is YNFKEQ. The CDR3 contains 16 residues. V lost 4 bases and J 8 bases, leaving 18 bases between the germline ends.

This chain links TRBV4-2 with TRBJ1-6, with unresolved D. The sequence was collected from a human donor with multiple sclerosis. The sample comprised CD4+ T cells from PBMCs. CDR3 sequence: CASSLNSVLGDSPLHF. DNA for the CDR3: TGTGCCAGCAGCCTCAACTCGGTCCTGGGAGATTCACCCCTCCACTTT.